Listed here is a single T cell receptor beta chain. These data belong to a study of blood T cell repertoires in COVID-19. About the study: PBMCs, B-cell-depleted T cells, or T cells were the source of the cDNA or gDNA that made up the material.

V shed 5 bases and J 2 bases; nucleotides not matched to a gene: 11. This CDR3 region has 19 residues. Per germline, CDR1 LNHDA and CDR2 SQIVND (reference sequence). The table came from immunoSEQ multiplex PCR; TCRdb's copy has only in-frame clones and leaves some out. Here the sample spans roughly 140,000 clones, around 84% being singletons. This TCR was sampled from a woman in her forties or fifties in a cohort sampled during active or convalescent COVID-19. The J gene is TRBJ1-6, the V gene TRBV19, with 11 bases aligning to TRBD1. The specimen was peripheral blood. Here the CDR3 DNA reads TGTGCCAGTAGTCTGGCCGGGACAGGGGGGAGAGCCTATAATTCACCCCTCCACTTT. The encoded protein is CASSLAGTGGRAYNSPLHF.